These 14 T cell receptor beta chains were all obtained from the same sample, sequenced in a study of blood T cell repertoires in COVID-19. The protocol was immunoSEQ multiplex PCR, while the TCRdb copy is restricted to in-frame clones and leaves out a portion. The sample yields 150,000 to 200,000 clones, approximately 75% seen once. Sequenced input: peripheral blood. Receptors were obtained from a human donor in a cohort sampled during active COVID-19.

A word on this clone: The junction departs from the called germline gene at one end, perhaps through a read error. At the DNA level, this CDR3 is encoded by other sequences in the same sample as well. The rearrangement uses TRBV10-1 and TRBJ2-1, with TRBD2 as a possible D gene (6 bases). The CDR3 contains 12 residues. Germline V gene sequence: CDR1 WNHNN, CDR2 SYGVQD (reference sequence). CDR3: CATGLSYNEQFF. CDR3 bases: TGCGCCACGGGACTTTCCTACAATGAGCAATTCTTC.

The J gene is TRBJ2-2, the V gene TRBV4-3; D gene unclear. V shed 0 bases and J shed 6 bases, with 8 bases lying between them. CDR1 and CDR2 (germline): LGHNA, YSLEER. The CDR3 runs to 14 residues. Here the CDR3 reads CASSQEYGAGELFF. In DNA, the CDR3 is TGCGCCAGCAGCCAAGAGTATGGAGCCGGGGAGCTGTTTTTT.

This clone was observed a few times. At the DNA level, this CDR3 is encoded by other sequences in the same sample as well. The chain is built from TRBV5-1 and TRBJ2-7; perhaps TRBD2 as D (7 bases). Germline V lookup: CDR1 SGHRS, CDR2 YFSETQ. V was pared by 0 bases and J by 3 bases, with 13 bases between. This CDR3 comprises 15 residues. CDR3 loop: CASSLGGGRDYEQYF. DNA for the CDR3: TGCGCCAGCAGCTTGGGGGGGGGCCGAGACTACGAGCAGTACTTC. The variable domain in full, completed from reference TRBV5-1 and TRBJ2-7, reads KAGVTQTPRYLIKTRGQQVTLSCSPISGHRSVSWYQQTPGQGLQFLFEYFSETQRNKGNFPGRFSGRQFSNSRSEMNVSTLELGDSALYLCASSLGGGRDYEQYFGPGTRLTVT.

This clone was detected ten times or more. This sequence joins TRBV27 and TRBJ1-3, with no clear D. Between the trimmed V and J ends, which lost 4 bases and 0 bases, there was a span of 4 bases. Germline V gene sequence: CDR1 MNHEY, CDR2 SMNVEV (reference sequence). The CDR3 covers 13 residues. The CDR3 sequence: CASSSSSGNTIYF. The CDR3, as DNA: TGTGCCAGCAGTTCCTCCTCTGGAAACACCATATATTTT.

This chain uses TRBV24-1 with TRBJ2-5; 9 positions match TRBD1. The V gene end was trimmed by 4 bases and the J gene end by 5 bases; junction bases not matched to a gene: 7. Germline CDR1 is KGHDR and CDR2 is SFDVKD. There are 15 residues in the CDR3. CDR3 bases: TGTGCCACCAGTGACAGACAGGGGGTTACGGAGACCCAGTACTTC. As protein: CATSDRQGVTETQYF.

This clone appeared many times. The V call is TRBV5-6, the J call TRBJ2-7, with 8 bases fitting TRBD2. The CDR3 spans 16 residues. The J segment lost 0 bases and the V segment lost 4 bases, leaving 9 bases of the junction unmatched. Germline assignment: CDR1 SGHDT and CDR2 YYEEEE. The CDR3 is CASSPEGTRVSYEQYF. In DNA form, the CDR3 reads TGTGCCAGCAGCCCGGAAGGGACTAGGGTCTCCTACGAGCAGTACTTC. Variable domain in full (rest from reference TRBV5-6 and TRBJ2-7): DAGVTQSPTHLIKTRGQQVTLRCSPKSGHDTVSWYQQALGQGPQFIFQYYEEEERQRGNFPDRFSGHQFPNYSSELNVNALLLGDSALYLCASSPEGTRVSYEQYFGPGTRLTVT.

This clone occurred a few times. The CDR3 reads CASSGLGQGYNEQFF. The DNA of the CDR3 is TGTGCCAGCAGTGGGTTGGGACAGGGATACAATGAGCAGTTCTTC. This chain uses TRBV25-1 with TRBJ2-1; TRBD1 agrees at 9 bases. Germline V gene sequence: CDR1 MGHDK, CDR2 SYGVNS. V trimming: 4 bases; J trimming: 4 bases; junction bases outside the gene matches: 5. The CDR3 extends over 15 amino acids. Supplemented by reference TRBV25-1 and TRBJ2-1, the full variable domain reads EADIYQTPRYLVIGTGKKITLECSQTMGHDKMYWYQQDPGMELHLIHYSYGVNSTEKGDLSSESTVSRIRTEHFPLTLESARPSHTSQYLCASSGLGQGYNEQFFGPGTRLTVL.

The rearrangement links TRBV5-6 to TRBJ1-2, with D perhaps matching TRBD1 (6 bases). The germline CDR1 and CDR2 sequences are SGHDT and YYEEEE. The CDR3 length is 16 residues. Trimming left V 3 bases short and J 4 bases short, with 19 bases between. Here the CDR3 DNA reads TGTGCCAGCAGCTCCGTTACAGGGCCCGCTGGCTATGGCTACACCTTC. Translation: CASSSVTGPAGYGYTF.

The chain has TRBV27 and TRBJ2-1; 10 nucleotides line up with TRBD2. J was trimmed by 0 bases and V by 3 bases; bases with no gene match: 5. Germline values: CDR1 MNHEY, CDR2 SMNVEV (reference sequence). This CDR3 is built from 17 residues. The DNA of the CDR3 is TGTGCCAGCAGTTTGTTTAGCGGGGGGATCTCCTACAATGAGCAGTTCTTC. The encoded protein is CASSLFSGGISYNEQFF.

The V call is TRBV7-9, the J call TRBJ2-2; 7 positions match TRBD1. After removal of 3 bases from V and 7 bases from J, the junction contained 2 bases not matched to a gene. In germline, CDR1 is SEHNR, CDR2 FQNEAQ (reference sequence). The CDR3 runs to 13 residues. The CDR3 here is CASSLAGGGELFF. The CDR3, as DNA: TGTGCCAGCAGCTTGGCAGGGGGCGGGGAGCTGTTTTTT.

This clone is a singleton in its sample. V usage is TRBV7-2 and J usage is TRBJ1-3, with 8 bases aligning to TRBD1. Germline V gene sequence: CDR1 SGHTA, CDR2 FQGNSA. This CDR3 comprises 14 residues. J was trimmed by 8 bases and V by 5 bases; bases with no gene match: 8. CDR3 nucleotides: TGTGCCAGCAGCCCTGACAGGGGAGCGGACACCATATATTTT. Its translation is CASSPDRGADTIYF.

The chain is built from TRBV7-8 and TRBJ2-1; D is possibly TRBD1 (5 bases). Germline lookup yields CDR1 SGHVS and CDR2 FQNEAQ. The CDR3 contains 15 residues. With 5 bases removed from V and 1 base from J, the gap between germline ends came to 12 bases. CDR3 sequence (DNA): TGTGCCAGCAGCGGCAGGGAAATTTCCTACAATGAGCAGTTCTTC. Amino acid sequence: CASSGREISYNEQFF.

In DNA, the CDR3 is TGTGCCAGTAGTATATTCGAGGGGGATGAGCAGTTCTTC. Residues: CASSIFEGDEQFF. This chain connects TRBV19 to TRBJ2-1; TRBD1 is a possible D gene (6 bases). Trimming took 2 bases from V and 8 from J, leaving 10 bases between them. The CDR3 totals 13 residues. Germline CDR1 reads LNHDA; CDR2 reads SQIVND (reference sequence).

The chain employs TRBV30 and TRBJ2-3, with a tentative D call TRBD2 (5 bases). Germline V CDR1 and CDR2: GTSNPN, SVGIG (reference sequence). This CDR3 is built from 16 residues. The V end was cut by 0 bases, the J end by 0 bases, with 13 bases between. CDR3 sequence reads: CAWSVGRGTSTDTQYF. In DNA form, the CDR3 reads TGTGCCTGGAGTGTTGGTCGGGGAACTAGCACAGATACGCAGTATTTT.